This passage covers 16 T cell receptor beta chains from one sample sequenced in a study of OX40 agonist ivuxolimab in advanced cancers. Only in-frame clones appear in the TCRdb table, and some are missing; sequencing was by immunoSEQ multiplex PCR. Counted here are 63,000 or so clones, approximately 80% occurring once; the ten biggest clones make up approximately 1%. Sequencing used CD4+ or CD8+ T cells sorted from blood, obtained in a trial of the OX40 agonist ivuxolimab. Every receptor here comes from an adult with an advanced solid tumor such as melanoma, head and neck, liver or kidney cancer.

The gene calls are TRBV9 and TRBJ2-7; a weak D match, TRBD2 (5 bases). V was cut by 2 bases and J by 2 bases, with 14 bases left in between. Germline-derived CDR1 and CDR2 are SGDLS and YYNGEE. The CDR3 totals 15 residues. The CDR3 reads CASSVGLSTPYEQYF. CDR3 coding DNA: TGTGCCAGCAGCGTCGGACTGTCCACCCCCTACGAGCAGTACTTC.

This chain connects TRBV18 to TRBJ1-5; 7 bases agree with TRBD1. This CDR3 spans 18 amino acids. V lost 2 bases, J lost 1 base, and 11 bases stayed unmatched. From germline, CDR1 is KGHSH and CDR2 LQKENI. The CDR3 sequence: CASSPRGQGGPSNQPQHF. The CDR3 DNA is TGTGCCAGCTCACCAAGGGGGCAGGGGGGGCCGAGCAATCAGCCCCAGCATTTT.

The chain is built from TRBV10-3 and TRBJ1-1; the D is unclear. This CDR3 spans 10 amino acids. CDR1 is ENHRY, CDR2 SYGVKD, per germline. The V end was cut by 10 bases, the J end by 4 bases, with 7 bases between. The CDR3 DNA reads TGTGCCAGTGGGTTCACTGAAGCTTTCTTT. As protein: CASGFTEAFF.

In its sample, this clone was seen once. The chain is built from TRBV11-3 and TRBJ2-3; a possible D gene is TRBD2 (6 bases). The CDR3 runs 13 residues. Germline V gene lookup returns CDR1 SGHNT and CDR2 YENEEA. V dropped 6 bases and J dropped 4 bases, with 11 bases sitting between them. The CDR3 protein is CASRGGQSDTQYF. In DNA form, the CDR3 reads TGTGCCAGCAGGGGAGGACAATCAGATACGCAGTATTTT.

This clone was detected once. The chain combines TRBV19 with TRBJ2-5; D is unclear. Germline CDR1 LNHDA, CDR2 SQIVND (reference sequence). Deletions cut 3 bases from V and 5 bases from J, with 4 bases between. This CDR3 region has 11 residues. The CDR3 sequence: CASSIAETQYF. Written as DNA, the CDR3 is TGTGCCAGTAGTATTGCGGAGACCCAGTACTTC.

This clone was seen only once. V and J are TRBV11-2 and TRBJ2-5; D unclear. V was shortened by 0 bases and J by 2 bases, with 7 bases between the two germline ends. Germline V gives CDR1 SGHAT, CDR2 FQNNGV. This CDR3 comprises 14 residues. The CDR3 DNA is TGTGCCAGCAGCTTAGATCCCCGGCAAGAGACCCAGTACTTC. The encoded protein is CASSLDPRQETQYF.

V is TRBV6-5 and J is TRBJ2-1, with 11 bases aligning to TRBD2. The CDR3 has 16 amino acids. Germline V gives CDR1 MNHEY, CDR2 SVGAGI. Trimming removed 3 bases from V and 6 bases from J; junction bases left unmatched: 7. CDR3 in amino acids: CASSYGIAGGRNEQFF. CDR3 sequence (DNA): TGTGCCAGCAGTTATGGGATAGCGGGGGGGCGCAATGAGCAGTTCTTC.

The CDR3 protein is CASSGGGTFDGYTF. The CDR3 region has the DNA TGCGCCAGCAGTGGGGGAGGAACATTCGATGGCTACACCTTC. The chain combines TRBV5-1 with TRBJ1-2, with TRBD1 as a possible D gene (5 bases). The V end lost 5 bases, the J end lost 6 bases, and 17 bases lay between the germline ends. Germline CDR1 is SGHRS and CDR2 is YFSETQ. This CDR3 comprises 14 residues.

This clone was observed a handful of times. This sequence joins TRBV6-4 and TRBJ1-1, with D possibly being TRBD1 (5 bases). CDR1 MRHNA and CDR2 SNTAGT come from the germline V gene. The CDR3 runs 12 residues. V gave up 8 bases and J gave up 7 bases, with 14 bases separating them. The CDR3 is CASRDLIGEAFF. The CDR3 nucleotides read TGTGCCAGCCGGGACCTGATAGGTGAAGCTTTCTTT.

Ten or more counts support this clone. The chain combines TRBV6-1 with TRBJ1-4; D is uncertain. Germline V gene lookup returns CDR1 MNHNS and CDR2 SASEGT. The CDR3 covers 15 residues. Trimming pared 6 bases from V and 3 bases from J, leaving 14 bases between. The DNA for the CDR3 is TGTGCCAGCAGCCGCTATTACCCCTCTAATGAAAAACTGTTTTTT. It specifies CASSRYYPSNEKLFF.

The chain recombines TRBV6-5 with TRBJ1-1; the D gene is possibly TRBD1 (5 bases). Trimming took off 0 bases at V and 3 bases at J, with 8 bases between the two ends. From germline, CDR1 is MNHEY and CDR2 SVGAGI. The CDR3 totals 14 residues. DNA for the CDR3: TGTGCCAGCAGTTACTCGGGACGGTACACTGAAGCTTTCTTT. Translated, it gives CASSYSGRYTEAFF.

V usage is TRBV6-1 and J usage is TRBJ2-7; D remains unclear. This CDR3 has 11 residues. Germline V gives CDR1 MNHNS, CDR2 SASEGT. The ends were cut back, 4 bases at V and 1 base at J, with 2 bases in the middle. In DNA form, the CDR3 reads TGTGCCAGCAGTGGATCCTACGAGCAGTACTTC. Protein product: CASSGSYEQYF.

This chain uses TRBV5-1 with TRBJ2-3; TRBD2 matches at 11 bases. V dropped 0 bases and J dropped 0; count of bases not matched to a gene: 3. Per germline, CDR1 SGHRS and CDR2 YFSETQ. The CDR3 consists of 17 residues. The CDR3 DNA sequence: TGCGCCAGCAGCTTGGTTAGCGGGGGGGCTAGCACAGATACGCAGTATTTT. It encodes CASSLVSGGASTDTQYF.

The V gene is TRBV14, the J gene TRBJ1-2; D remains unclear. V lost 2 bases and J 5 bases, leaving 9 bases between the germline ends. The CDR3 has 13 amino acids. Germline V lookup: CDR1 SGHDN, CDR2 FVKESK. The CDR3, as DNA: TGTGCCAGCAGCCAATTATACGGGTATGGCTACACCTTC. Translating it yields CASSQLYGYGYTF.

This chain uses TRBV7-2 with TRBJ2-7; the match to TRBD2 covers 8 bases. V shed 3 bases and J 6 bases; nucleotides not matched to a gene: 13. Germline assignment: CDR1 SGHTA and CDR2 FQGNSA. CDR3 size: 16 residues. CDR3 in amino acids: CASSFSEPGLGAEQYF. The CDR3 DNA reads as TGTGCCAGCAGCTTTTCTGAACCGGGACTAGGGGCCGAGCAGTACTTC.

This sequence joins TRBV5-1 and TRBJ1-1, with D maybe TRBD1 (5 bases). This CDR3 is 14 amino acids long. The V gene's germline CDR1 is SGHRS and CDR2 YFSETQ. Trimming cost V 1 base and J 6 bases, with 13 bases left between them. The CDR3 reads CASSLSVGRAEAFF. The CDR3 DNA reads TGCGCCAGCAGCTTGTCTGTGGGCAGGGCTGAAGCTTTCTTT.